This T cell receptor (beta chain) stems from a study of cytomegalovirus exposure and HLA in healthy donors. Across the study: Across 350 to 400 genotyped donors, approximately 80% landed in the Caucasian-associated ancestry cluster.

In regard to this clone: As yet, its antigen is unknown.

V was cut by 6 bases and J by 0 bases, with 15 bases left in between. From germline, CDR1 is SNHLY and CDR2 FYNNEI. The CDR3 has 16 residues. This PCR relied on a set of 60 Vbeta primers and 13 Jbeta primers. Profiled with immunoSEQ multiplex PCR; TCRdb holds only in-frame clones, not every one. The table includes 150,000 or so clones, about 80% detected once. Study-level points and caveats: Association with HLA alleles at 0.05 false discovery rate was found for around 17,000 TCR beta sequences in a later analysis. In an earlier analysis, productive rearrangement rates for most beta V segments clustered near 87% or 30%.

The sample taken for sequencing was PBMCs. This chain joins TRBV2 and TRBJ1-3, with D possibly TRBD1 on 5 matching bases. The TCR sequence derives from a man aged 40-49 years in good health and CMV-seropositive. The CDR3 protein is CASSLGPSSSGNTIYF. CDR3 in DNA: TGTGCCAGCAGCCTGGGGCCCTCAAGCTCTGGAAACACCATATATTTT.